This T cell receptor beta chain was sequenced for a study of cytomegalovirus exposure and HLA in healthy donors. Background on the study: A prior analysis found 100 million to 140 million unique TCR beta sequences from approximately 190 million T cells. Among the roughly 400 genotyped donors, approximately 80% were placed in the Caucasian-associated ancestry cluster.

The PCR was carried out with 60 Vbeta primers and 13 Jbeta primers. Profiling relied on immunoSEQ multiplex PCR, and the TCRdb table lists in-frame clones only, not all of them. The table lists about 130,000 clones, about four fifths of them singletons. CDR1 and CDR2 (germline): SGHVS, FNYEAQ. With 5 bases clipped from V and 6 bases from J, the junction kept 6 bases outside the gene matches. The CDR3 consists of 14 residues. As regards this clone: The antigen is unknown.

Study outcomes and limitations: In a later analysis, a genetic analysis reported fewer productive-TCR N-insertions in an Asian-associated ancestry cluster than the cohort average. Segments of the TCR beta V type were, in most cases, productive about 90% or about 30% of the time in an earlier analysis.

The TCR was taken from a human donor in good health. This sequence joins TRBV7-6 and TRBJ2-1; 8 bases line up with TRBD1. What was sequenced was PBMCs. CDR3 DNA: TGTGCCAGCAGCCTTGGACAGGGCCTCAATGAGCAGTTCTTC. Translation: CASSLGQGLNEQFF.